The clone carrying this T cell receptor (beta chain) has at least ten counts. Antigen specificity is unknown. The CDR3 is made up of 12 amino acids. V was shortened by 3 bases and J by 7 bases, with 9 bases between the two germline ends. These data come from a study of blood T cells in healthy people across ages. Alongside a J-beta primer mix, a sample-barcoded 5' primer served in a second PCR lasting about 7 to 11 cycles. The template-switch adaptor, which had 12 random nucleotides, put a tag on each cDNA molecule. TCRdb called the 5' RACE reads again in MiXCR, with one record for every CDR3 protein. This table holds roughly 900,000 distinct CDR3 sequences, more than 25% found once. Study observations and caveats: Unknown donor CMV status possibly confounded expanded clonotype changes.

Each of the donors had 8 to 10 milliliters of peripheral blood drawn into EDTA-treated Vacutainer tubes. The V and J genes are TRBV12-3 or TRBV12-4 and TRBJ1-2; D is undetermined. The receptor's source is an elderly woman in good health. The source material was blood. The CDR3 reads CASSFGRGGYTF. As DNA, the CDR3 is TGTGCCAGCAGTTTCGGGAGAGGTGGCTACACCTTC.